This TCR beta chain was identified during a study of CD8 T cells in ankylosing spondylitis (dated by TCRdb to 2015 to 2018). Background for the entire study: To find TCR variants linked to disease, the study profiled T cell receptor beta repertoires in ankylosing spondylitis patients and healthy donors. The full study cohort was made up of over 20 ankylosing spondylitis patients and over 90 healthy donors. Samples of peripheral blood were taken, and for ankylosing spondylitis patients, synovial fluid was collected as well.

This clonotype has a count of ten or more. Its antigen is still unknown. Base qualities were left out, and no much larger clone turns up one base away. Study-level results and caveats: Some of the motif variants had been reported before in the synovial fluid and blood of reactive arthritis patients, a finding that suggests common disease-initiation mechanisms. In peripheral blood, the disease-linked clones were found at relatively low frequencies and had a CD8+ phenotype. Blood from ankylosing spondylitis patients appeared to be characterized by a TCR beta motif composed of about 8 highly homologous amino acid variants. The disease-linked clones were reported as significantly enriched in matched synovial fluid samples from ankylosing spondylitis patients.

CDR1 and CDR2 (SGHRS, YFSETQ) derive from the germline V gene. The CDR3 has 14 amino acids, counting the end cysteine and phenylalanine. The DNA shown is the 42-base CDR3, in frame from base 1. Between the V and J ends, shortened by 0 bases and 6 bases respectively, the junction contains 13 bases. The sequencer was an Illumina HiSeq 2500. Quantitative 5'-RACE with molecular barcodes was the method used to prepare the TCR beta libraries. Concerning the study's data processing: Disease-linked TCR variants were identified with a new computational method built on a probabilistic model of VDJ rearrangement. The raw public data were reprocessed by TCRdb itself: fastp quality trimming at Q25, MiXCR clonotype calling, in-frame beta chains only. One record per CDR3 amino acid sequence lists the most common genes and DNA. In this record, the V and J calls reflect TCRdb's handling and not the investigators' own analysis. This sample lists 200,000 to 300,000 distinct CDR3 sequences; about 24% were detected once. Of the sample, over 0.55% falls within the top ten clones.

Sequenced sample: blood, either unsorted or a sorted T cell fraction (not recorded which). The rearrangement joined TRBV5-1 to TRBJ2-7; the D gene remains uncertain. This TCR came from a male donor with ankylosing spondylitis or in good health (not recorded which). The encoded CDR3 is CASSLDVNLLEQYF. At the DNA level, the sequence is TGCGCCAGCAGCTTGGATGTTAACCTACTCGAGCAGTACTTC.